Detailed here is one TCR beta chain. The sample is drawn from a study of sequential checkpoint blockade in melanoma. Across the whole study: First-line arms were nivolumab then ipilimumab, or the reverse, randomized 1:1. Maintenance nivolumab came after either treatment sequence.

Treatment denoted: randomized to nivolumab then ipilimumab (arm A) or the reverse (arm B). Assay: immunoSEQ multiplex PCR; the TCRdb copy retains only in-frame clones and omits some. The profile shows approximately 21,000 clones, 75% to 85% of them singletons. The sequencing used CD8+ T cells sorted from blood (inferred from file names), collected from a patient given nivolumab and ipilimumab in sequence. The sequence was collected from a human donor with melanoma.

CDR3 loop: CASSQGLSSYNEQFF. The DNA for the CDR3 is TGCGCCAGCAGCCAAGGTCTGAGCTCCTACAATGAGCAGTTCTTC. This rearrangement joins TRBV4-3 to TRBJ2-1; D remains unclear. The V gene lost 1 base and the J gene lost 0 bases, with 7 bases spanning the gap. CDR3 length: 15 residues. The germline V gene has CDR1 LGHNA and CDR2 YSLEER.